One and the same sample provided the 13 T cell receptor beta chains below, sequenced in a study of T cell responses to AZD1222 COVID-19 vaccine. Sequencing was performed with immunoSEQ multiplex PCR; in TCRdb, only in-frame clones are kept and a portion is missing. This sample has some 150,000 clones; roughly 91% occur once, and the top ten carry over 7.5%. The sample here was peripheral blood, taken on day 0 of AZD1222 vaccination. The source of these receptors is an adult in good health.

Only one count was recorded for this clone. The rearrangement links TRBV6-5 to TRBJ2-5, with TRBD1 matching over 7 bases. Germline V gene lookup returns CDR1 MNHEY and CDR2 SVGAGI. V was pared by 6 bases and J by 9 bases, with 7 bases of the junction left unmatched. The CDR3 covers 12 residues. CDR3 in amino acids: CASSRDSSSQYF. The CDR3 DNA follows: TGTGCCAGCAGCCGGGACAGTAGTTCCCAGTACTTC.

The chain couples TRBV2 to TRBJ1-3, with no clear D. V was cut by 6 bases and J by 0 bases, with 12 bases left in between. This CDR3 contains 15 residues. Per germline, CDR1 SNHLY and CDR2 FYNNEI. The CDR3 loop is CASSPRAASGNTIYF. DNA of the CDR3: TGTGCCAGCAGCCCCCGGGCCGCCTCTGGAAACACCATATATTTT.

V gene TRBV28 combines with J gene TRBJ1-1; 11 nucleotides align to TRBD1. The germline CDR1 and CDR2 sequences are MDHEN and SYDVKM. CDR3 length: 17 residues. The V segment lost 5 bases and the J segment 0 bases; nucleotides outside the gene matches: 8. The CDR3 protein is CASSPRTGGSLNTEAFF. For the CDR3, the DNA is TGTGCCAGCAGTCCGCGGACAGGGGGCAGTTTGAACACTGAAGCTTTCTTT. Using reference TRBV28 and TRBJ1-1 for the parts outside the CDR3, the full variable domain is DVKVTQSSRYLVKRTGEKVFLECVQDMDHENMFWYRQDPGLGLRLIYFSYDVKMKEKGDIPEGYSVSREKKERFSLILESASTNQTSMYLCASSPRTGGSLNTEAFFGQGTRLTVV.

The chain employs TRBV12-5 and TRBJ1-1; 8 bases map to TRBD1. The trim removed 1 base at V and 3 bases at J, leaving 13 bases unmatched. The CDR3 loop spans 18 amino acids. Germline V lookup: CDR1 LGHNT, CDR2 FRNRAP. The CDR3 DNA is TGTGCTAGTGGTTTGGCACGAATCCCGGGACAGGCCGACACTGAAGCTTTCTTT. Its protein is CASGLARIPGQADTEAFF.

This clone was counted once. The V and J genes are TRBV29-1 and TRBJ2-7; TRBD1 agrees at 9 bases. Per the germline V gene, CDR1 is SQVTM and CDR2 is ANQGSEA. The CDR3 runs to 14 residues. Trimming cost V 7 bases and J 0 bases; bases outside gene matches: 7. The CDR3 region is CSAWDRESSYEQYF. The CDR3 nucleotides read TGCAGCGCTTGGGACAGGGAAAGCTCCTACGAGCAGTACTTC.

This clone showed up just a few times. The chain links TRBV6-5 to TRBJ1-2, with TRBD1 identical over 8 bases. The V gene end was trimmed by 4 bases and the J gene end by 8 bases; junction bases not matched to a gene: 9. The CDR3 consists of 14 residues. Germline V lookup: CDR1 MNHEY, CDR2 SVGAGI. In DNA, the CDR3 is TGTGCCAGCAGTTGGTTACAGGGGGTTGACGGCTACACCTTC. This translates into CASSWLQGVDGYTF.

The chain has TRBV15 and TRBJ1-5; D is perhaps TRBD1 (6 bases). Germline CDR1 LNHNV, CDR2 YYDKDF (reference sequence). This CDR3 has 15 residues. Trimming removed 0 bases at V and 7 bases at J, with 13 bases between. CDR3 residues: CATSRDGGGGQPQHF. CDR3 DNA sequence: TGTGCCACCAGCAGAGATGGGGGCGGGGGGCAGCCCCAGCATTTT.

V and J are TRBV5-4 and TRBJ1-4; TRBD1 might be the D (5 bases). Germline V gives CDR1 SGHNT, CDR2 YYREEE (reference sequence). V was trimmed by 4 bases and J by 10 bases, leaving 17 bases between them. The CDR3 loop spans 14 amino acids. The DNA for the CDR3 is TGTGCCAGCAGCCCCTCCTTGGATAGGGGAAAACTGTTTTTT. Its protein is CASSPSLDRGKLFF.

V is TRBV5-5 and J is TRBJ2-7; D remains unclear. CDR3 length: 14 residues. Trimming took 2 bases from V and 4 from J, leaving 13 bases between them. Looked up from germline, CDR1 is SGHKS and CDR2 is YYEKEE (reference sequence). CDR3 amino acids: CASSLRRHLYEQYF. The CDR3 DNA reads TGTGCCAGCAGCTTAAGGAGACATCTATACGAGCAGTACTTC.

The chain links TRBV6-1 to TRBJ1-2; D perhaps matches TRBD1 (6 bases). CDR3 size: 14 residues. Germline V gene lookup returns CDR1 MNHNS and CDR2 SASEGT. V lost 3 bases to trimming and J lost 1 base, with 9 bases between them. CDR3 loop: CASSETRGNYGYTF. CDR3 nucleotide sequence: TGTGCCAGCAGTGAGACCAGGGGTAACTATGGCTACACCTTC.

A single count supports this clone. The V gene is TRBV21-1, the J gene TRBJ1-4; the DNA was not compared with TRBD1, the D call given in the table. TRBV21-1 is assigned pseudogene status. The CDR3 is made up of 12 amino acids. In DNA form, the CDR3 reads TGTGCCAGCATCAGGTTTAATGAAAAACTGTTTTTT. Amino acids: CASIRFNEKLFF.

The chain employs TRBV5-4 and TRBJ1-3, with D perhaps TRBD1 (5 bases). V shed 4 bases and J shed 8 bases, with 25 bases lying between them. Germline-derived CDR1 and CDR2 are SGHNT and YYREEE (reference sequence). The CDR3 spans 17 residues. The CDR3 sequence is CASSDSRDRVFRDTIYF. The CDR3 bases are TGTGCCAGCAGCGACAGCCGGGACCGCGTGTTCCGAGACACCATATATTTT.

The chain combines TRBV27 with TRBJ2-3, with 13 nucleotides matching TRBD2. Germline V gene lookup returns CDR1 MNHEY and CDR2 SMNVEV (reference sequence). The CDR3 is 17 amino acids. V dropped 4 bases and J dropped 6; count of bases not matched to a gene: 10. In nucleotides, the CDR3 is TGTGCCAGCAGTTACCGCGGACTAGCGGGGGTCGTCGATACGCAGTATTTT. Translated, it gives CASSYRGLAGVVDTQYF.